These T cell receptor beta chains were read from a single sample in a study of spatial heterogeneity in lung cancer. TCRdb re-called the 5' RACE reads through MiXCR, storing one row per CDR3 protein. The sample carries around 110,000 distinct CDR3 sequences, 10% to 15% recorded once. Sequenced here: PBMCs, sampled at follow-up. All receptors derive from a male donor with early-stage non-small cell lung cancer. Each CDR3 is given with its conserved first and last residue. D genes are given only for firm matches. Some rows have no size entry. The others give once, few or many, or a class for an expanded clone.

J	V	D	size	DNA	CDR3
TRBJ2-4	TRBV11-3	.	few	TGTGCCAGCAGAAGAGGGGGTTCAAACATTCAGTACTTC	CASRRGGSNIQYF
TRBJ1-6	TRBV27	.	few	TGTGCCAGCAGTATCTTTGGGGGGCAAGCAGCAGGGTCACCCCTCCACTTT	CASSIFGGQAAGSPLHF
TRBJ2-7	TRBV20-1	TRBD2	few	TGCAGTGCTAGAGATATAGCGGGGGCCGCCTACGAGCAGTACTTC	CSARDIAGAAYEQYF
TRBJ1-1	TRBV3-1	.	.	TGTGCCAGCAGCCAATCCACAGGTATTAGCACTGAAGCTTTCTTT	CASSQSTGISTEAFF
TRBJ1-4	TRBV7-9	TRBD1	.	TGTGCCAGCAGCAGCCGGACAGGGGGCGCCGAGGAAAAACTGTTTTTT	CASSSRTGGAEEKLFF
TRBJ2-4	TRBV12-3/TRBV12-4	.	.	TGTGCCAGCAGTCCCGGGACGCTAGCCAAAAACATTCAGTACTTC	CASSPGTLAKNIQYF
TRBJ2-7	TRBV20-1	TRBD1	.	TGCAGTGCTAAAGGGGGCTTCTACGAGCAGTACTTC	CSAKGGFYEQYF
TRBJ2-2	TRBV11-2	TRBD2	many	TGTGCCAGCAGCCCCAGCGGGGTTAACACCGGGGAGCTGTTTTTT	CASSPSGVNTGELFF
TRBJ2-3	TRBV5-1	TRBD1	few	TGCGCCAGCAGCTATACAGGGGGCAGCACAGATACGCAGTATTTT	CASSYTGGSTDTQYF
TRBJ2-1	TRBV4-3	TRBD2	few	TGCGCCAGCAGCCAGGAGACTAGCGGAACCTACAATGAGCAGTTCTTC	CASSQETSGTYNEQFF
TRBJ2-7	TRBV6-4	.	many	TGTGCCAGCAGTGACTTCCGAGGGACCGAGACCTACGAGCAGTACTTC	CASSDFRGTETYEQYF
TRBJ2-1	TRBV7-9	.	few	TGTGCCAGCAGCACGGCCCGCCCCACCAACAATGAGCAGTTCTTC	CASSTARPTNNEQFF
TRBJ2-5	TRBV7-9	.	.	TGTGCCAGCAGCCAGGACAGACGAGAGACCCAGTACTTC	CASSQDRRETQYF
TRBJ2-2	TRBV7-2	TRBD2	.	TGTGCCAGCAGCTTAGAAGGGACTAGCGGGACCCCACGGGAGCTGTTTTTT	CASSLEGTSGTPRELFF
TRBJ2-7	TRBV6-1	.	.	TGTGCCAGCGTCAGAGACAGGACCTACGAGCAGTACTTC	CASVRDRTYEQYF
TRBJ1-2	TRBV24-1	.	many	TGTGCCACCAGTGATTCCGGGCAGGGGAGAGGCTATGGCTACACCTTC	CATSDSGQGRGYGYTF
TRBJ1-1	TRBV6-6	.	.	TGTGTCAGCAGTTACATCAGGGTAGCTGAAGCTTTCTTT	CVSSYIRVAEAFF
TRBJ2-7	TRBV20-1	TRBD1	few	TGCAGTGCTAGACGGACAGGTGCCTACGAGCAGTACTTC	CSARRTGAYEQYF
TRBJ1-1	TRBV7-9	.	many	TGTGCCAGCAGCTTAGGGGGGATCAACACTGAAGCTTTCTTT	CASSLGGINTEAFF
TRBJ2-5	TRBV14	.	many	TGTGCCAGCAGCCAAGAGCTTAGCCCTCTAGAGACCCAGTACTTC	CASSQELSPLETQYF